The rows below give T cell receptor beta chains drawn from one sample of a study of Graves' ophthalmopathy and Graves' hyperthyroidism. TCRdb reprocessed the multiplex PCR reads via MiXCR and lists one record per CDR3 protein. The profile shows about 700,000 distinct CDR3 sequences, roughly two fifths of them singletons. The sample comprised peripheral blood. These receptors were obtained from an adult man with Graves' ophthalmopathy. Each CDR3 is given with its conserved first and last residue. Each record gives: J gene, V gene, CDR3 protein.

j_call: TRBJ1-2; v_call: TRBV2; cdr3_aa: CASSVVRQVYGYTF
j_call: TRBJ2-7; v_call: TRBV2; cdr3_aa: CASSEALGQGEQYF
j_call: TRBJ1-1; v_call: TRBV25-1; cdr3_aa: CASSPIGQGNTEAFF
j_call: TRBJ1-5; v_call: TRBV9; cdr3_aa: CASSVGGQQGQPQHF
j_call: TRBJ1-2; v_call: TRBV7-9; cdr3_aa: CASSLDTGGAGWGYTF
j_call: TRBJ1-3; v_call: TRBV7-9; cdr3_aa: CASSPSRDFAGNTIYF
j_call: TRBJ2-2; v_call: TRBV25-1; cdr3_aa: CASGDNTGELFF
j_call: TRBJ1-5; v_call: TRBV24-1; cdr3_aa: CASRTSGGPNQPQHF
j_call: TRBJ1-1; v_call: TRBV6-5; cdr3_aa: CASSYYARNTEAFF
j_call: TRBJ2-2; v_call: TRBV7-9; cdr3_aa: CASSLRLAGGTGELFF
j_call: TRBJ1-2; v_call: TRBV10-3; cdr3_aa: CAISDIDELGGYTF
j_call: TRBJ1-3; v_call: TRBV9; cdr3_aa: CASSVDGANSGNTIYF
j_call: TRBJ2-5; v_call: TRBV24-1; cdr3_aa: CATSGASGGGEETQYF
j_call: TRBJ2-3; v_call: TRBV24-1; cdr3_aa: CATSRPSGAAPTDTQYF
j_call: TRBJ1-2; v_call: TRBV10-3; cdr3_aa: CASSWSRSYGYTF
j_call: TRBJ2-7; v_call: TRBV9; cdr3_aa: CASSSPSGGAEQYF
j_call: TRBJ1-3; v_call: TRBV29-1; cdr3_aa: CSVRQDRRDGYTIYF
j_call: TRBJ1-1; v_call: TRBV20-1; cdr3_aa: CSATEWMGNTEAFF
j_call: TRBJ2-6; v_call: TRBV14; cdr3_aa: CASSHRSFSGANVLTF
j_call: TRBJ1-1; v_call: TRBV7-9; cdr3_aa: CASKEDLGGGMNTEAFF
j_call: TRBJ1-1; v_call: TRBV25-1; cdr3_aa: CARQGNTEAFF
j_call: TRBJ1-2; v_call: TRBV7-9; cdr3_aa: CASSLTGNFNYGYTF